Many counts were recorded for the clone carrying this TCR beta chain. Its antigen is currently unknown. What was amplified from RNA transcripts were TCR beta CDR3 regions. HTBI primers were the set used in a first-round RT-PCR of the TCR CDR3. MiXCR, applied by TCRdb to the multiplex PCR reads, yields one record per CDR3 protein. The data contain 450,000 to 700,000 distinct CDR3 sequences, around 45% of them singletons. The CDR3 is made up of 12 amino acids. The V gene lost 8 bases and the J gene lost 5 bases, with 12 bases spanning the gap. The germline V gene encodes CDR1 SNHLY and CDR2 FYNNEI. This record comes from a study of T cells in Graves' hyperthyroidism and ophthalmopathy. General study points: Researchers report that a 13 V-J model separated ophthalmopathy from stable hyperthyroidism. Researchers found most expanded thyroid clonotypes above 0.001 in blood as well.

Uncontrolled infection, other autoimmune disease, pregnancy or lactation led to exclusion. The TCR sequence derives from an adult woman with Graves' disease, either hyperthyroidism or ophthalmopathy (not recorded which). The gene calls are TRBV2 and TRBJ1-2, with D unresolved. The sequencing sample was made of peripheral blood or thyroid tissue (not recorded which). CDR3 in DNA: TGTGCCAGCCGCCGAGAGACATATGGCTACACCTTC. Protein sequence: CASRRETYGYTF.